This record looks at one T cell receptor beta chain sequence and its context. This table comes from immunoSEQ multiplex PCR, and its TCRdb copy is limited to in-frame clones, with some not included. In the table there are around 150,000 clones, less than 90% of which are singletons. This record comes from a study of blood T cell repertoires in COVID-19. Germline V lookup: CDR1 SNHLY, CDR2 FYNNEI. The V and J ends lost 4 bases and 0 bases respectively, with 7 bases between them. CDR3 length: 14 amino acids. The rearrangement uses TRBV2 and TRBJ1-3; no firm D call. What was sequenced was peripheral blood. This clonotype was sampled from a human donor with COVID-19, enrolled during active disease. The donor label of this sample is uncertain. This chain's CDR3 is CASSVLISGNTIYF. CDR3 bases: TGTGCCAGCAGTGTCTTAATCTCTGGAAACACCATATATTTT.